Listed here are 4 T cell receptor beta chains from one sample, sequenced in a study of T cells in localized non-small cell lung cancer. TCRdb's copy holds only in-frame clones and misses some; the assay was immunoSEQ multiplex PCR. The data hold approximately 26,000 clones, with about 81% observed a single time. The material sequenced was peripheral blood, taken before any cancer treatment. These receptor sequences come from a woman aged 35 to 70 with stage I lung adenocarcinoma.

The V gene is TRBV5-5, the J gene TRBJ2-7, with D maybe TRBD1 (6 bases). In germline, CDR1 is SGHKS, CDR2 YYEKEE (reference sequence). V gave up 4 bases and J gave up 2 bases, with 10 bases separating them. This CDR3 region has 13 residues. The CDR3 spells CASSPGVAYEQYF. CDR3 coding DNA: TGTGCCAGCAGCCCAGGGGTCGCCTACGAGCAGTACTTC.

This sequence joins TRBV25-1 and TRBJ2-1; no firm D call. Germline V gene data show CDR1 as MGHDK and CDR2 as SYGVNS. The CDR3 sequence is 11 residues long. V was shortened by 4 bases and J by 7 bases, with 5 bases between the two germline ends. The CDR3 is CASSGLNEQFF. The CDR3 region has the DNA TGTGCCAGCAGTGGGCTGAATGAGCAGTTCTTC. Drawing the rest from reference TRBV25-1 and TRBJ2-1, the complete variable domain is EADIYQTPRYLVIGTGKKITLECSQTMGHDKMYWYQQDPGMELHLIHYSYGVNSTEKGDLSSESTVSRIRTEHFPLTLESARPSHTSQYLCASSGLNEQFFGPGTRLTVL.

The rearrangement joins TRBV11-3 to TRBJ2-7, with D possibly matching TRBD2 (6 bases). Germline V gene sequence: CDR1 SGHNT, CDR2 YENEEA. Trimming cost V 1 base and J 6 bases, with 13 bases left between them. The CDR3 sequence is 14 residues long. The CDR3 DNA reads as TGTGCCAGCAGCTTAGGCGGGGCGCTTCGCGAGCAGTACTTC. This gives the protein CASSLGGALREQYF.

In DNA, the CDR3 is TGTGCCAGCAGCGTAGAGGTGGACGGGGAGCTGTTTTTT. Amino acid sequence: CASSVEVDGELFF. This chain joins TRBV9 and TRBJ2-2; D ambiguous. V lost 0 bases, J lost 7 bases, and 7 bases lay in between. CDR1 and CDR2 (germline): SGDLS, YYNGEE. The CDR3 is 13 amino acids.